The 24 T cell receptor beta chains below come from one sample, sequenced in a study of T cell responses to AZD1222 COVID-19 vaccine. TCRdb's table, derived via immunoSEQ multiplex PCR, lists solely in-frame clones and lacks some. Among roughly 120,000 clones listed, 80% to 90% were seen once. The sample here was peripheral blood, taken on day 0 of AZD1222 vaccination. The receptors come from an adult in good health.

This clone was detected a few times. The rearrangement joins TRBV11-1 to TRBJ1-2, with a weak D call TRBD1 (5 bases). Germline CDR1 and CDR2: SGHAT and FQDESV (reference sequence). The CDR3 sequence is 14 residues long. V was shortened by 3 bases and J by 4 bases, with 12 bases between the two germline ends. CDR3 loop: CASSFRETGYGYTF. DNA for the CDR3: TGTGCCAGCAGCTTCAGGGAGACGGGCTATGGCTACACCTTC. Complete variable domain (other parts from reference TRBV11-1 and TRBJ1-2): EAEVAQSPRYKITEKSQAVAFWCDPISGHATLYWYRQILGQGPELLVQFQDESVVDDSQLPKDRFSAERLKGVDSTLKIQPAELGDSAMYLCASSFRETGYGYTFGSGTRLTVV.

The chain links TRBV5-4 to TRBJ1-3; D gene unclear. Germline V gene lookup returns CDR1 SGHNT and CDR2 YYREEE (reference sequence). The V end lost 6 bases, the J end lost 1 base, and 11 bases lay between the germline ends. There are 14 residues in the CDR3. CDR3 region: CASKLLPSGNTIYF. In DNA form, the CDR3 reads TGTGCCAGCAAACTACTACCGTCTGGAAACACCATATATTTT. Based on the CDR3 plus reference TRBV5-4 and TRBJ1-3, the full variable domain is ETGVTQSPTHLIKTRGQQVTLRCSSQSGHNTVSWYQQALGQGPQFIFQYYREEENGRGNFPPRFSGLQFPNYSSELNVNALELDDSALYLCASKLLPSGNTIYFGEGSWLTVV.

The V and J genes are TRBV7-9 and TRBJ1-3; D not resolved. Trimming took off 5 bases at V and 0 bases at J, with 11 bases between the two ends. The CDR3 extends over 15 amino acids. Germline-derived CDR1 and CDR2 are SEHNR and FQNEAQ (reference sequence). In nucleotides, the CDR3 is TGTGCCAGCAGCCCTCCTCCTCGCTCTGGAAACACCATATATTTT. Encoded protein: CASSPPPRSGNTIYF.

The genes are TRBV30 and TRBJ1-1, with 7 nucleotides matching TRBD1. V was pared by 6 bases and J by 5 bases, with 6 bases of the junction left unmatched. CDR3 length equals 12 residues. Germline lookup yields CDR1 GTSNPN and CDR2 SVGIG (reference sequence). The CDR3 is CACGTERTEAFF. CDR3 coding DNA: TGTGCCTGCGGGACAGAGAGGACTGAAGCTTTCTTT.

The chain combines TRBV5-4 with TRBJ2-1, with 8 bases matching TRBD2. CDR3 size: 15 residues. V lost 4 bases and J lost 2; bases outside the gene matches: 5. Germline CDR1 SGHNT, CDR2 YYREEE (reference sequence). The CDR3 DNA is TGTGCCAGCAGCCCGGGGGGGGGCACCTACAATGAGCAGTTCTTC. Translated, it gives CASSPGGGTYNEQFF.

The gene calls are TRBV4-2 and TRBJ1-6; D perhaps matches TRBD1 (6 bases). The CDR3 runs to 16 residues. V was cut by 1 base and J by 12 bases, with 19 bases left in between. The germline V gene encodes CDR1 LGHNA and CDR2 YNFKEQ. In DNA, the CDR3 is TGTGCCAGCAGCCAAGGCGGGGAGGGGGATTTTCGACCCCTCCACTTT. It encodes CASSQGGEGDFRPLHF.

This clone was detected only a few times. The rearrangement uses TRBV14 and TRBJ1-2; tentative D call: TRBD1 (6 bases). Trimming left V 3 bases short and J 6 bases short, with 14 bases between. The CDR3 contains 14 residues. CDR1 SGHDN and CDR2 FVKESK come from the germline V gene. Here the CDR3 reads CASSHNRGLDGYTF. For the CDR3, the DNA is TGTGCCAGCAGCCATAACCGGGGGCTCGATGGCTACACCTTC.

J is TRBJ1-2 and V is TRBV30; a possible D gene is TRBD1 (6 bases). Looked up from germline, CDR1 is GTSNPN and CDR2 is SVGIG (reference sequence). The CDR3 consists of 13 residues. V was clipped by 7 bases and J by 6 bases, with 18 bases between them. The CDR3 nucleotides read TGTGCCTCGCGCCTCAGGGGAAGGGATGGCTACACCTTC. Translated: CASRLRGRDGYTF.

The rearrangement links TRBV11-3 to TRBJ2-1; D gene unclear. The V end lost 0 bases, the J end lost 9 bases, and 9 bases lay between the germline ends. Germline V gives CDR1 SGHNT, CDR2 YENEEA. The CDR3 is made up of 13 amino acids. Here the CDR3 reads CASSLESGTEQFF. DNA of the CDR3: TGTGCCAGCAGCTTAGAATCTGGAACTGAGCAGTTCTTC.

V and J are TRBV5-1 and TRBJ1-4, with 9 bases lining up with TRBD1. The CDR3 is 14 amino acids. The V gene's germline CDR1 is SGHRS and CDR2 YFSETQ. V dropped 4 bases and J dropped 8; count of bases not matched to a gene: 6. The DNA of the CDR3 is TGCGCCAGCAGCAAGGGACAGGGTAGGGAAAAACTGTTTTTT. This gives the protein CASSKGQGREKLFF. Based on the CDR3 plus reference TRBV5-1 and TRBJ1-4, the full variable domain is KAGVTQTPRYLIKTRGQQVTLSCSPISGHRSVSWYQQTPGQGLQFLFEYFSETQRNKGNFPGRFSGRQFSNSRSEMNVSTLELGDSALYLCASSKGQGREKLFFGSGTQLSVL.

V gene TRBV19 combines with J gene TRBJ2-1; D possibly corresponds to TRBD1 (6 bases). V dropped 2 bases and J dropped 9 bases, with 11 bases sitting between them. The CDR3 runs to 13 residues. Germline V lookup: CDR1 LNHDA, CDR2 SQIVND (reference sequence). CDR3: CASSINGGLEQFF. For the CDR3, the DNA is TGTGCCAGTAGTATAAATGGGGGCCTTGAGCAGTTCTTC.

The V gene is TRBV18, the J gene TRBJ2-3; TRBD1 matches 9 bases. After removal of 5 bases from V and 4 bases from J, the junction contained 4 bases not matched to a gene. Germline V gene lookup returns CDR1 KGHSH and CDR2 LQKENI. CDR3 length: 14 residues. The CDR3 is CASSTRQGADTQYF. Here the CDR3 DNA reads TGTGCCAGCTCAACACGACAGGGGGCAGATACGCAGTATTTT.

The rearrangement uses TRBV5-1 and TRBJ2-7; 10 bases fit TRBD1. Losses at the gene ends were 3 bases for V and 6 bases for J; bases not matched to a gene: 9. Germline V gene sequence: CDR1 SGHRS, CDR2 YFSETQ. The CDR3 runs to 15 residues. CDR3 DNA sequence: TGCGCCAGCAGCTGGGGGGACCGGACAGGGGGCGAGCAGTACTTC. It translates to CASSWGDRTGGEQYF. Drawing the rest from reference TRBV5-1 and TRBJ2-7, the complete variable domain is KAGVTQTPRYLIKTRGQQVTLSCSPISGHRSVSWYQQTPGQGLQFLFEYFSETQRNKGNFPGRFSGRQFSNSRSEMNVSTLELGDSALYLCASSWGDRTGGEQYFGPGTRLTVT.

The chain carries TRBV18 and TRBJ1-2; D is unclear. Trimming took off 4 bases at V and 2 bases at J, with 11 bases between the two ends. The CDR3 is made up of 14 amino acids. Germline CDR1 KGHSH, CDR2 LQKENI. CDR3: CASSLAGGNYGYTF. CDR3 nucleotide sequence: TGTGCCAGCTCACTGGCAGGCGGAAACTATGGCTACACCTTC.

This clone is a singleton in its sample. The CDR3 nucleotides are TGTGCCAGCAGCTTAGGCAGCGAGGGGACCCAGTACTTC. It encodes CASSLGSEGTQYF. The gene calls are TRBV7-9 and TRBJ2-5, with D possibly matching TRBD2 (5 bases). Germline V lookup: CDR1 SEHNR, CDR2 FQNEAQ (reference sequence). The CDR3 totals 13 residues. V lost 1 base and J 7 bases, leaving 10 bases between the germline ends.

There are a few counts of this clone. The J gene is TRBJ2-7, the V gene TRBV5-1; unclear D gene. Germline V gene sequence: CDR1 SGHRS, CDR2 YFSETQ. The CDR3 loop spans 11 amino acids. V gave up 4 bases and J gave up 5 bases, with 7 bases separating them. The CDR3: CASSNTDEQYF. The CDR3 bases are TGCGCCAGCAGCAACACGGACGAGCAGTACTTC.

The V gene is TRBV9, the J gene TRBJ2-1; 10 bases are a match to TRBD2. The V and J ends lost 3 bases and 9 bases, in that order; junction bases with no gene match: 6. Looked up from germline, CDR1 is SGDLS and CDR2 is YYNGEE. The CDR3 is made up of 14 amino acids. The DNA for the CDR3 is TGTGCCAGCAGCGAGAGCGGGAGGGACCCTGAGCAGTTCTTC. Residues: CASSESGRDPEQFF.

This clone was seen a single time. The CDR3 DNA sequence: TGTGCCAGCAGCGTAGACCGGCTAGCGGGGGTTGAGCAGTTCTTC. Translating gives CASSVDRLAGVEQFF. This chain joins TRBV9 and TRBJ2-1; the match to TRBD2 covers 10 bases. Germline CDR1 reads SGDLS; CDR2 reads YYNGEE. The CDR3 is 15 amino acids. V was clipped by 0 bases and J by 9 bases; unmatched bases: 6.

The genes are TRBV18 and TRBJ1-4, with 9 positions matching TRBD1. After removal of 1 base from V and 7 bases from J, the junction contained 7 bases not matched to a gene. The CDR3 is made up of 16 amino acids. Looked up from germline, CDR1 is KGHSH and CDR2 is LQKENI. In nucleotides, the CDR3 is TGTGCCAGCTCACCACTGGAGGACAGGGGAGGTGAAAAACTGTTTTTT. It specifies CASSPLEDRGGEKLFF.

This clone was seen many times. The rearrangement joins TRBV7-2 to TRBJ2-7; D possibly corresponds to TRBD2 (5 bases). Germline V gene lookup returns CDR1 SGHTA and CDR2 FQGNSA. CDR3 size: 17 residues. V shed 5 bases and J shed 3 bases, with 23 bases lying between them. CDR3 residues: CASSPGEFTTPLYEQYF. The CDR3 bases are TGTGCCAGCAGCCCCGGGGAGTTTACGACCCCCCTCTACGAGCAGTACTTC.

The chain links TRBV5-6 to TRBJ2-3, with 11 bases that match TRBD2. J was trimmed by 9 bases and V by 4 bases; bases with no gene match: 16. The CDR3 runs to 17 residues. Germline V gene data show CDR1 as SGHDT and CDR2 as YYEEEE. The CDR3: CASSPTVSGRAVRTQYF. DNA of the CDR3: TGTGCCAGCAGCCCGACGGTTAGCGGGAGGGCCGTTCGGACGCAGTATTTT.

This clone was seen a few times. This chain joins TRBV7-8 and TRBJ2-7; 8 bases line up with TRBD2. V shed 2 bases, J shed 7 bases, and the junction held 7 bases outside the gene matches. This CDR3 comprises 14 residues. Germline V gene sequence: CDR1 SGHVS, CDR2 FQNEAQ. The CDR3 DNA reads TGTGCCAGCAGCTTATCGAGCGGGAGCTTTGAGCAGTACTTC. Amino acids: CASSLSSGSFEQYF.

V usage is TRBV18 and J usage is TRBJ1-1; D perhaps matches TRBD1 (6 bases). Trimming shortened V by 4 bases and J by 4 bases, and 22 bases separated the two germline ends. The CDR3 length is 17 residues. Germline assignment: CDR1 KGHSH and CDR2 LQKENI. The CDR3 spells CASSRDRSGGSGTEAFF. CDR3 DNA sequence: TGTGCCAGCTCACGGGACCGGTCCGGGGGCTCTGGCACTGAAGCTTTCTTT. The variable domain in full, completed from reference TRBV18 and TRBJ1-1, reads NAGVMQNPRHLVRRRGQEARLRCSPMKGHSHVYWYRQLPEEGLKFMVYLQKENIIDESGMPKERFSAEFPKEGPSILRIQQVVRGDSAAYFCASSRDRSGGSGTEAFFGQGTRLTVV.

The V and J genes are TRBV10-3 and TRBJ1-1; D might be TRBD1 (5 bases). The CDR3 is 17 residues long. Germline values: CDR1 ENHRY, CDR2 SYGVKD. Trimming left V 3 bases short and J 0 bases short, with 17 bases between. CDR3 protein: CAISDGFWGTMNTEAFF. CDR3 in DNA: TGTGCCATCAGTGACGGGTTTTGGGGCACTATGAACACTGAAGCTTTCTTT.